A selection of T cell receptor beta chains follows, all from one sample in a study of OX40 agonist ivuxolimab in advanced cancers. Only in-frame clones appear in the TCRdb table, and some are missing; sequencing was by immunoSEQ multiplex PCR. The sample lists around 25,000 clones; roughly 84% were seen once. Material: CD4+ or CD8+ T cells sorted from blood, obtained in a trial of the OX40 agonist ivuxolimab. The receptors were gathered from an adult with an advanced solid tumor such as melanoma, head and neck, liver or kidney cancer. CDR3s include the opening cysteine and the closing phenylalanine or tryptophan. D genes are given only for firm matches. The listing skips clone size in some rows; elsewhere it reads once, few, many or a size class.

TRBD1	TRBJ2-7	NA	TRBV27	TGTGCCAGCAGTCGACAGGGGCTCTCCTACGAGCAGTACTTC	CASSRQGLSYEQYF
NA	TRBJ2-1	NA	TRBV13	TGTGCCAGCAGAAAATCCGGGAGATGGGACAATGAGCAGTTCTTC	CASRKSGRWDNEQFF
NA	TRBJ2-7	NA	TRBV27	TGTGCCAGCAGTTCTGGGGCCCTTCCCTACGAGCAGTACTTC	CASSSGALPYEQYF
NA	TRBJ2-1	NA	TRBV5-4	TGTGCCAGCAATTTCCCGGCAGGGGGGGATGAGCAGTTCTTC	CASNFPAGGDEQFF
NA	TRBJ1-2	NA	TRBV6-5	TGTGCCAGCAGCCCCGGACGGGATTATGGCTACACCTTC	CASSPGRDYGYTF
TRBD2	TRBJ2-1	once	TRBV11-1	TGTGCCAGCAGGAGCGGGACTAGAGTCGGGGGGGAGCAGTTCTTC	CASRSGTRVGGEQFF
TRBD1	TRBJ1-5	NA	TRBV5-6	TGTGCCAGCAGCCATGGACAGGGCGGTCAGCCCCAGCATTTT	CASSHGQGGQPQHF
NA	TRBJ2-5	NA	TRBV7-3	TGTGCCAGCAGCTTAGTGCGGGGCCCTCAAGAGACCCAGTACTTC	CASSLVRGPQETQYF
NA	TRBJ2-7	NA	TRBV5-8	TGTGCCAGCAGCTTAAGAACTATAGGTTACGAGCAGTACTTC	CASSLRTIGYEQYF
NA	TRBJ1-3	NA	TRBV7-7	TGTGCTAGCAGCTTAGCAGGGCCGGGAAACACCATATATTTT	CASSLAGPGNTIYF
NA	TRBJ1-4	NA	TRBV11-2	TGTGCCAGCAGCTTAGATCGGGTCCCTCATGAAAAACTGTTTTTT	CASSLDRVPHEKLFF
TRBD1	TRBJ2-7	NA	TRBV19	TGTGCCAGTAGTACCCGGACAGGGAAGAATCCCTACGAGCAGTACTTC	CASSTRTGKNPYEQYF
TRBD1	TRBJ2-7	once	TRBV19	TGTGCCAGTAGGATACCCGGGGACAGGGGGTATACTTCCCCCTACGAGCAGTACTTC	CASRIPGDRGYTSPYEQYF
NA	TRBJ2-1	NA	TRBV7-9	TGTGCCAGCAGCTTATCGGGTGACCTTGAGCAGTTCTTC	CASSLSGDLEQFF
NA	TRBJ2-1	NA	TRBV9	TGTGCCAGCAGCCCCCATGAGCAGGGTTACAATGAGCAGTTCTTC	CASSPHEQGYNEQFF
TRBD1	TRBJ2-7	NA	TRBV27	TGTGCCAGCAGTTTAAGGACAGGGGTGAGCTACGAGCAGTACTTC	CASSLRTGVSYEQYF